This paragraph reports one TCR beta chain. Its antigen is not known. It may be a read error: a sequence one base away is much more abundant. Sampling of bone marrow took place during active disease in every patient. The data were obtained in a study of read filtering for tumor transcriptome and immune sequencing. Overall study: Patients were some 16 male and some 13 female, mean age 65.9 years, range about 47 to 80.

Study-level findings and limits: Without single-read clonotypes, shared clonotype proportions correlated more between IR-seq and RNA-seq.

This library used approximately 0.4 ug RNA and molecular barcoded adaptors spanning alpha/delta and beta/gamma chains. TCRdb used MiXCR to reprocess the reads, holding one entry per CDR3 protein. The table has approximately 140,000 distinct CDR3 sequences, about 13% seen once. Sequenced: a population of CD138-negative cells sorted from bone marrow. This sequence was found in a donor aged 40 or over with multiple myeloma.

As DNA, the CDR3 is TGTGCCAGCTCAATCAGGTTAACTGAAGCTGTCTTT. Translating gives CASSIRLTEAVF. The gene calls are TRBV18 and TRBJ1-1; D gene ambiguous. CDR3 length: 12 amino acids. From germline, CDR1 is KGHSH and CDR2 LQKENI. The whole variable domain, filled in from reference TRBV18 and TRBJ1-1, reads NAGVMQNPRHLVRRRGQEARLRCSPMKGHSHVYWYRQLPEEGLKFMVYLQKENIIDESGMPKERFSAEFPKEGPSILRIQQVVRGDSAAYFCASSIRLTEAVFGQGTRLTVV.